Below, 4 T cell receptor beta chains from the same sample are listed, as sequenced in a study of naive and memory T cell subsets (dated by TCRdb to about 2017). Libraries were prepared through 5' RACE. Sequencing relied on an Illumina MiSeq. Four rounds of PCR, run with the SP2 primer together with nested alpha and beta constant region primers, were used to amplify the ligated cDNA. TCRdb trimmed the raw reads at Q25, called clones with MiXCR and kept productive beta chains. Each entry is one CDR3 protein sequence, shown with its most common DNA and genes. For this sample the table gives approximately 58,000 distinct CDR3 sequences, of which approximately 7.2% were detected only once. Over 7.5% of the sample belongs to the ten largest clones. Using 3' ligation of a UMI-containing oligonucleotide to TCR cDNA, the study laid out a robust and sensitive protocol to amplify, sequence and analyze TCRs.

These receptors came from a male donor in good health.

The chain employs TRBV10-1 and TRBJ1-6, with D tentatively TRBD1 (5 bases). This CDR3 has 15 amino acids. CDR1 is WNHNN, CDR2 SYGVQD, per germline (reference sequence). V lost 2 bases and J 8 bases, leaving 13 bases between the germline ends. The chain's CDR3 is CASSENGGLDSPLHF. Here the CDR3 DNA reads TGCGCCAGCAGTGAGAATGGGGGTTTGGATTCACCCCTCCACTTT.

This clonotype appeared many times. The rearrangement uses TRBV13 and TRBJ2-7; 8 positions agree with TRBD1. The germline V gene has CDR1 PRHDT and CDR2 FYEKMQ (reference sequence). V was pared by 4 bases and J by 5 bases, with 7 bases of the junction left unmatched. The CDR3 loop spans 14 amino acids. This CDR3 is CASSSRQGIDEQYF. The CDR3, as DNA: TGTGCCAGCAGCTCCCGACAGGGGATTGACGAGCAGTACTTC. The entire variable domain, with the rest obtained from reference TRBV13 and TRBJ2-7, is as follows: AAGVIQSPRHLIKEKRETATLKCYPIPRHDTVYWYQQGPGQDPQFLISFYEKMQSDKGSIPDRFSAQQFSDYHSELNMSSLELGDSALYFCASSSRQGIDEQYFGPGTRLTVT.

This clonotype came up many times. This sequence joins TRBV2 and TRBJ2-3; 11 nucleotides agree with TRBD2. Trimming cost V 2 bases and J 3 bases; bases outside gene matches: 13. This CDR3 region has 19 residues. Germline values: CDR1 SNHLY, CDR2 FYNNEI. The CDR3 here is CASSETSGSSSALTDTQYF. The DNA of the CDR3 is TGTGCCAGCAGTGAAACTAGCGGGAGCTCCAGCGCCCTGACAGATACGCAGTATTTT.

The chain uses TRBV6-1 and TRBJ2-1; 9 nucleotides line up with TRBD1. Trimming at V came to 10 bases and at J to 6 bases, leaving 10 bases not matched to a gene. CDR1 MNHNS and CDR2 SASEGT come from the germline V gene. The CDR3 contains 14 residues. CDR3 in amino acids: CAISGTGTFNEQFF. CDR3 sequence (DNA): TGTGCCATCTCCGGGACAGGGACATTCAATGAGCAGTTCTTC.